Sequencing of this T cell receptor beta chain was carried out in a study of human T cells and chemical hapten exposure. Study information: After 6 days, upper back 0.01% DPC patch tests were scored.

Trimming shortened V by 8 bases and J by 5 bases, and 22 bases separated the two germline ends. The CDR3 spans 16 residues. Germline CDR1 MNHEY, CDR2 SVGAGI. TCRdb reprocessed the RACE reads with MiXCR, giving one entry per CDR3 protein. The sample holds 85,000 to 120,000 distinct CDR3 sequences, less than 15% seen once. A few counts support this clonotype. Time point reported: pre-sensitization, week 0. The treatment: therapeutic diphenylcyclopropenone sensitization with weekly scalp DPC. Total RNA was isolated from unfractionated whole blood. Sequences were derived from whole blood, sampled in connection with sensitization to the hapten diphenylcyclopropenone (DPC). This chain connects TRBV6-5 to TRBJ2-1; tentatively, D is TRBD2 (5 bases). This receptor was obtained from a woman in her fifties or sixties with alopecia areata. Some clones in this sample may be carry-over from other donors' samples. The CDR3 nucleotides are TGTGCCAGCGGGAATCCAGGACGCCGAGGGAACAATGAGCAGTTCTTC. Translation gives CASGNPGRRGNNEQFF.